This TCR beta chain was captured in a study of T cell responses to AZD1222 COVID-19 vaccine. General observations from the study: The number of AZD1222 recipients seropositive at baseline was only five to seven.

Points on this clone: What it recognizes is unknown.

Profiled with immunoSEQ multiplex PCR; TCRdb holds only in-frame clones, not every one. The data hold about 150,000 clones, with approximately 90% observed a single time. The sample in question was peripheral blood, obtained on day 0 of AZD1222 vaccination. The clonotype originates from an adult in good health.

The CDR3 DNA follows: TGTGCCAGCAGACCTCATCGGGACCGTACAGATACGCAGTATTTT. As protein: CASRPHRDRTDTQYF. J is TRBJ2-3 and V is TRBV28; the D call may be TRBD1 or TRBD2 (5 bases each). The CDR3 covers 15 residues. Trimming took off 6 bases at V and 3 bases at J, with 16 bases between the two ends. The germline gives CDR1 MDHEN, CDR2 SYDVKM. The complete variable domain, with remaining parts taken from reference TRBV28 and TRBJ2-3, reads DVKVTQSSRYLVKRTGEKVFLECVQDMDHENMFWYRQDPGLGLRLIYFSYDVKMKEKGDIPEGYSVSREKKERFSLILESASTNQTSMYLCASRPHRDRTDTQYFGPGTRLTVL.